This passage covers 27 T cell receptor beta chains from one sample sequenced in a study of OX40 agonist ivuxolimab in advanced cancers. Repertoires were generated with immunoSEQ multiplex PCR, while TCRdb's copy carries only in-frame clones and drops some. The data contain 50,000 to 70,000 clones, approximately 87% of them singletons. The source material was CD4+ or CD8+ T cells sorted from blood, sampled in a trial of the OX40 agonist ivuxolimab. These receptors were taken from an adult with an advanced solid tumor such as melanoma, head and neck, liver or kidney cancer.

A remark on this clone: Its ends do not fully match the called genes, so a read error is possible. The chain links TRBV7-7 to TRBJ2-2, with 12 bases lining up with TRBD2. Germline CDR1 SSHAT, CDR2 FNYEAQ (reference sequence). The CDR3 is 16 amino acids. CDR3 amino acids: CASSLLAGGNTGELFF. CDR3 in DNA: TGTGCTAGCAGCTTACTAGCGGGGGGGAACACCGGGGAGCTGTTTTTT.

DNA of the CDR3: TGTGCCAGCAGTTACCGAGGGGGTCGCGGCACTGAAGCTTTCTTT. Protein sequence: CASSYRGGRGTEAFF. The gene calls are TRBV6-5 and TRBJ1-1; tentative D call: TRBD1 (6 bases). With 2 bases removed from V and 4 bases from J, the gap between germline ends came to 14 bases. CDR3 length: 15 amino acids. Looked up from germline, CDR1 is MNHEY and CDR2 is SVGAGI.

The chain is built from TRBV7-2 and TRBJ2-3; 10 bases align to TRBD2. The junction had 9 bases not matched to a gene; V was cut back by 1 base and J by 2 bases. CDR1 SGHTA and CDR2 FQGNSA come from the germline V gene. This CDR3 contains 18 residues. The CDR3 loop is CASSLGGAGGPPTDTQYF. The CDR3 DNA follows: TGTGCCAGCAGCTTAGGTGGAGCGGGGGGGCCCCCCACAGATACGCAGTATTTT.

The gene calls are TRBV4-2 and TRBJ2-5; 9 positions agree with TRBD1. CDR3 size: 16 residues. The germline V gene encodes CDR1 LGHNA and CDR2 YNFKEQ. V gave up 0 bases and J gave up 5 bases; unmatched junction bases: 7. DNA for the CDR3: TGTGCCAGCAGCCAAGAGGGGACAGGGCGGAGGGAGACCCAGTACTTC. Its protein product is CASSQEGTGRRETQYF.

The J gene is TRBJ2-5, the V gene TRBV7-3, with 7 bases identical to TRBD1. V lost 5 bases, J lost 3 bases, and 6 bases stayed unmatched. CDR1 is SGHTA, CDR2 FQGTGA, per germline. The CDR3 totals 14 residues. The DNA for the CDR3 is TGTGCCAGCAGCATGTCCGGGACAGAAGAGACCCAGTACTTC. Residues: CASSMSGTEETQYF.

The table lists this clone with a few counts. V usage is TRBV28 and J usage is TRBJ2-7; 7 nucleotides align to TRBD1. Germline V gene data show CDR1 as MDHEN and CDR2 as SYDVKM. The V and J ends lost 8 bases and 5 bases, in that order; junction bases with no gene match: 12. The CDR3 extends over 14 amino acids. CDR3 sequence: CASYPATGSNEQYF. The CDR3 nucleotides read TGTGCCAGCTACCCCGCGACAGGGAGTAACGAGCAGTACTTC. Combining the CDR3 with reference TRBV28 and TRBJ2-7 gives the whole variable domain DVKVTQSSRYLVKRTGEKVFLECVQDMDHENMFWYRQDPGLGLRLIYFSYDVKMKEKGDIPEGYSVSREKKERFSLILESASTNQTSMYLCASYPATGSNEQYFGPGTRLTVT.

The V call is TRBV7-8, the J call TRBJ2-7; D uncertain. The germline V gene has CDR1 SGHVS and CDR2 FQNEAQ. This CDR3 spans 11 amino acids. V gave up 4 bases and J gave up 7 bases, with 8 bases separating them. Written as DNA, the CDR3 is TGTGCCAGCAGCTCCCTGAGGGAGCAGTACTTC. Translating gives CASSSLREQYF.

V gene TRBV18 combines with J gene TRBJ2-1; 8 bases match TRBD2. The J segment lost 9 bases and the V segment lost 0 bases, leaving 7 bases of the junction unmatched. From germline, CDR1 is KGHSH and CDR2 LQKENI. The length of the CDR3 is 15 residues. The DNA for the CDR3 is TGTGCCAGCTCACCACCGGGGACTAGTATCGGTGAGCAGTTCTTC. Residues: CASSPPGTSIGEQFF.

This clone was detected a few times. The chain links TRBV29-1 to TRBJ1-1; D unclear. This CDR3 region has 11 residues. CDR1 and CDR2 from the germline V gene are SQVTM and ANQGSEA. V lost 6 bases and J 6 bases, leaving 11 bases between the germline ends. This chain's CDR3 is CSVNRASEAFF. The DNA for the CDR3 is TGCAGCGTCAACCGTGCCTCTGAAGCTTTCTTT.

In this sample, this clone turned up once. The chain is built from TRBV11-1 and TRBJ2-7, with D unresolved. CDR1 is SGHAT and CDR2 is FQDESV in the germline V gene (reference sequence). This CDR3 comprises 13 residues. The germline V and J ends were trimmed by 3 bases and 5 bases, with 11 bases remaining between them. The CDR3 nucleotides are TGTGCCAGCAGCTTTGAAAGAGCAGACGAGCAGTACTTC. It specifies CASSFERADEQYF.

Only one count was recorded for this clone. The chain is built from TRBV7-9 and TRBJ2-3; D is unclear. The V gene's germline CDR1 is SEHNR and CDR2 FQNEAQ (reference sequence). The V end lost 1 base, the J end lost 2 bases, and 10 bases lay between the germline ends. The length of the CDR3 is 15 residues. The CDR3 DNA reads as TGTGCCAGCAGCTTAGAGAACAGCTTCACAGATACGCAGTATTTT. Amino acid sequence: CASSLENSFTDTQYF.

The chain joins TRBV6-5 to TRBJ1-4; a weak D match, TRBD1 (6 bases). The CDR3 sequence is 14 residues long. Germline V gene data show CDR1 as MNHEY and CDR2 as SVGAGI. V was shortened by 6 bases and J by 5 bases, with 13 bases between the two germline ends. The CDR3 sequence: CASSRTALNEKLFF. CDR3 nucleotides: TGTGCCAGCAGCCGGACAGCGCTAAATGAAAAACTGTTTTTT.

As DNA, the CDR3 is TGTGCCAGCACTAAGGGGGCTAGGGAAAAACTGTTTTTT. Translated: CASTKGAREKLFF. The genes are TRBV4-2 and TRBJ1-4; 7 bases line up with TRBD1. V lost 7 bases and J lost 8; bases outside the gene matches: 7. The CDR3 is 13 residues long. Germline lookup yields CDR1 LGHNA and CDR2 YNFKEQ.

The chain couples TRBV5-1 to TRBJ2-7; D uncertain. V gave up 4 bases and J gave up 1 base, with 9 bases separating them. Germline CDR1 reads SGHRS; CDR2 reads YFSETQ. This CDR3 region has 13 residues. The DNA of the CDR3 is TGCGCCAGCAGCCCATACACTTCCTACGAGCAGTACTTC. It translates to CASSPYTSYEQYF.

V usage is TRBV30 and J usage is TRBJ2-5; 13 nucleotides agree with TRBD2. The CDR3 totals 15 residues. The V gene's germline CDR1 is GTSNPN and CDR2 SVGIG (reference sequence). The V and J ends lost 5 bases and 2 bases, in that order; junction bases with no gene match: 5. CDR3 coding DNA: TGTGCCTGGGTGGGACTAGCGGGGTCACAAGAGACCCAGTACTTC. It is translated as CAWVGLAGSQETQYF.

The J gene is TRBJ2-7, the V gene TRBV2; D remains ambiguous. Germline CDR1 reads SNHLY; CDR2 reads FYNNEI. Trimming pared 2 bases from V and 4 bases from J, leaving 6 bases between. This CDR3 is built from 12 residues. CDR3 bases: TGTGCCAGCAGTGAAATGAATTACGAGCAGTACTTC. Translating gives CASSEMNYEQYF.

The genes are TRBV6-5 and TRBJ1-2, with D possibly being TRBD1 (5 bases). V was clipped by 0 bases and J by 8 bases, with 13 bases between them. The germline V gene encodes CDR1 MNHEY and CDR2 SVGAGI. The CDR3 has 14 residues. The CDR3: CASSYSGEILGYTF. The CDR3, as DNA: TGTGCCAGCAGTTACTCGGGGGAAATTTTGGGCTACACCTTC.

This chain uses TRBV7-9 with TRBJ1-3, with D possibly matching TRBD1 (5 bases). V was pared by 8 bases and J by 3 bases, with 17 bases between. This CDR3 is built from 15 residues. Germline V lookup: CDR1 SEHNR, CDR2 FQNEAQ (reference sequence). The CDR3 region has the DNA TGTGCCAGCGGGGCGAAGGGGAGGATTGGAAACACCATATATTTT. This codes for CASGAKGRIGNTIYF.

The rearrangement uses TRBV2 and TRBJ2-3; 10 nucleotides align to TRBD2. The CDR3 contains 17 residues. V shed 5 bases, J shed 2 bases, and the junction held 10 bases outside the gene matches. Germline CDR1 and CDR2: SNHLY and FYNNEI. The CDR3 loop is CASSFTPLAGSTDTQYF. In DNA form, the CDR3 reads TGTGCCAGCAGTTTTACGCCACTAGCGGGATCCACAGATACGCAGTATTTT.

V usage is TRBV7-2 and J usage is TRBJ1-2; a possible D gene is TRBD1 (6 bases). This CDR3 is built from 15 residues. V was cut by 4 bases and J by 11 bases, with 23 bases left in between. The V gene's germline CDR1 is SGHTA and CDR2 FQGNSA. The CDR3 region has the DNA TGTGCCAGCAGCTGGGGGCCAATCGAGCAGGGGAGATACACCTTC. It translates to CASSWGPIEQGRYTF.

The chain couples TRBV7-2 to TRBJ2-7; 8 bases align to TRBD2. CDR3 size: 15 residues. In germline, CDR1 is SGHTA, CDR2 FQGNSA. Losses at the gene ends were 1 base for V and 4 bases for J; bases not matched to a gene: 6. CDR3 protein: CASSLVASGRYEQYF. CDR3 coding DNA: TGTGCCAGCAGCTTAGTAGCGAGCGGGAGATACGAGCAGTACTTC. The full variable domain, completed using reference TRBV7-2 and TRBJ2-7, is GAGVSQSPSNKVTEKGKDVELRCDPISGHTALYWYRQSLGQGLEFLIYFQGNSAPDKSGLPSDRFSAERTGGSVSTLTIQRTQQEDSAVYLCASSLVASGRYEQYFGPGTRLTVT.

CDR3 protein: CASSQAGGSYNEQFF. The CDR3 nucleotides are TGTGCCAGCAGCCAAGCGGGCGGGTCCTACAATGAGCAGTTCTTC. The chain couples TRBV7-3 to TRBJ2-1, with TRBD2 as a possible D gene (6 bases). Per germline, CDR1 SGHTA and CDR2 FQGTGA. The V end lost 5 bases, the J end lost 1 base, and 12 bases lay between the germline ends. The CDR3 consists of 15 residues.

The rearrangement uses TRBV5-8 and TRBJ2-7; 10 bases line up with TRBD2. Germline V gene data show CDR1 as SGHTS and CDR2 as YDEGEE. V shed 4 bases and J 3 bases; nucleotides not matched to a gene: 7. The CDR3 is 15 residues long. The CDR3, as DNA: TGTGCCAGCAGCCGACCAGCTAGCGGGGGCTACGAGCAGTACTTC. This codes for CASSRPASGGYEQYF. Full variable domain (remainder filled in from reference TRBV5-8 and TRBJ2-7): EAGVTQSPTHLIKTRGQQATLRCSPISGHTSVYWYQQALGLGLQFLLWYDEGEERNRGNFPPRFSGRQFPNYSSELNVNALELEDSALYLCASSRPASGGYEQYFGPGTRLTVT.

The chain carries TRBV27 and TRBJ1-6; 10 positions match TRBD1. This CDR3 is built from 16 residues. Germline CDR1 reads MNHEY; CDR2 reads SMNVEV (reference sequence). The junction had 7 bases not matched to a gene; V was cut back by 5 bases and J by 6 bases. CDR3 amino acids: CASSPPGQGFNSPLHF. The CDR3 region has the DNA TGTGCCAGCAGTCCCCCGGGACAGGGGTTTAATTCACCCCTCCACTTT.

This sequence joins TRBV21-1 and TRBJ2-4; the table assigns TRBD1, which was not confirmed against the DNA. TRBV21-1 is described as a pseudogene. This CDR3 has 19 residues. DNA of the CDR3: TGTGCCAGCAGCATCCGGGACAGGGAGGGAGCTTTAGCCAAAAACATTCAGTACTTC. Amino acids: CASSIRDREGALAKNIQYF.

The V gene is TRBV28, the J gene TRBJ2-5, with TRBD1 matching 7 bases. Germline values: CDR1 MDHEN, CDR2 SYDVKM. V lost 3 bases to trimming and J lost 9 bases; unmatched junction nucleotides: 7. This CDR3 is built from 13 residues. The CDR3 sequence: CASSFSDRVAQYF. The CDR3 DNA is TGTGCCAGCAGTTTTTCCGACAGGGTGGCCCAGTACTTC.

This clone showed up just a few times. The chain recombines TRBV6-5 with TRBJ1-4; maybe TRBD1 (6 bases). This CDR3 has 14 residues. Trimming removed 6 bases from V and 8 bases from J, with 16 bases in between. Germline CDR1 MNHEY, CDR2 SVGAGI. CDR3 protein: CASRQRDIGEKLFF. The CDR3 DNA sequence: TGTGCCAGCAGACAACGGGACATAGGGGAAAAACTGTTTTTT.